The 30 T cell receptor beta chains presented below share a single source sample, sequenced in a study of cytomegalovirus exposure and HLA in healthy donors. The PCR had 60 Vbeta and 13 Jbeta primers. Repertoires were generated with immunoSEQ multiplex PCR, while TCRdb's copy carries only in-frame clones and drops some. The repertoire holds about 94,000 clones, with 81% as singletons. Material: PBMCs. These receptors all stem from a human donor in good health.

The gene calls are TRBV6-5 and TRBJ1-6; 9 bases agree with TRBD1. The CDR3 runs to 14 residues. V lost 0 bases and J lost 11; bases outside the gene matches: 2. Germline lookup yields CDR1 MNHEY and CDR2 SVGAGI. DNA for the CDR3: TGTGCCAGCAGTTACTCGGGACAGGGTACACCCCTCCACTTT. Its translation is CASSYSGQGTPLHF.

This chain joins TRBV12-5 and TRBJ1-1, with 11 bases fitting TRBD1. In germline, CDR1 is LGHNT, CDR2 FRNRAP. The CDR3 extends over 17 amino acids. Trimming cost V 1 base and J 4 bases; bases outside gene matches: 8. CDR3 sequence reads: CASGLGDRGWGSTEAFF. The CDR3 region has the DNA TGTGCTAGTGGTTTGGGGGACAGGGGGTGGGGGAGCACTGAAGCTTTCTTT.

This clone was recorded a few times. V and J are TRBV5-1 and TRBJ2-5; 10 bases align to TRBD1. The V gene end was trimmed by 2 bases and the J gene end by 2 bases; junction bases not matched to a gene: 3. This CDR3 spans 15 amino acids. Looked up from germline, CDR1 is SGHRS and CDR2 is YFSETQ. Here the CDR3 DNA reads TGCGCCAGCAGCTTACGGGACAGGGGTCAAGAGACCCAGTACTTC. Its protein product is CASSLRDRGQETQYF.

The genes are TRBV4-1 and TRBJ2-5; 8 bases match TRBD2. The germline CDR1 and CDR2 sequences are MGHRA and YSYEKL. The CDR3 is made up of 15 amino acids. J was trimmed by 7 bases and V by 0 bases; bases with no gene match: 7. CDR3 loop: CASSQEAAGGGTQYF. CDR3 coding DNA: TGCGCCAGCAGCCAAGAAGCGGCGGGGGGCGGGACCCAGTACTTC.

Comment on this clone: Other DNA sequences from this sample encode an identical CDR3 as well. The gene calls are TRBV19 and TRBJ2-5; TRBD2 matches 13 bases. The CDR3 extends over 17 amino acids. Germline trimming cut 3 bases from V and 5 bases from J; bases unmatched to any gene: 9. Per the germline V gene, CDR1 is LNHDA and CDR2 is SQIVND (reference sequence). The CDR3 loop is CASSIRPGLAGLETQYF. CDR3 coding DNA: TGTGCCAGTAGTATTCGCCCGGGACTAGCGGGGTTGGAGACCCAGTACTTC.

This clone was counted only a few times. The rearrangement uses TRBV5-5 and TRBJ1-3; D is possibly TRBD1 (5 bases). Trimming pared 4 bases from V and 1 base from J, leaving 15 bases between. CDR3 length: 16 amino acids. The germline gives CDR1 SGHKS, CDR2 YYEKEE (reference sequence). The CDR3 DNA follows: TGTGCCAGCAGCCCCGATTACAGGTCATCTGGAAACACCATATATTTT. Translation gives CASSPDYRSSGNTIYF.

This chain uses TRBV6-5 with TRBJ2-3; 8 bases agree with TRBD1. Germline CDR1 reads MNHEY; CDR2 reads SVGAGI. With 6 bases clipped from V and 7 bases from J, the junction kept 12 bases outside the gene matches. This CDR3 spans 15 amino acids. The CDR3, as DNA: TGTGCCAGCAGCAACACAGGGGGGCAACTGTATACGCAGTATTTT. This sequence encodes CASSNTGGQLYTQYF.

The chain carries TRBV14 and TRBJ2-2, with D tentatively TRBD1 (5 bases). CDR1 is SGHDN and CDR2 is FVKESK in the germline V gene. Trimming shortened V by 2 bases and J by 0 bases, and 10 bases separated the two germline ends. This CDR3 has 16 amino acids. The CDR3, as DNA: TGTGCCAGCAGCCAACCTTGGACAACGAACACCGGGGAGCTGTTTTTT. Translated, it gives CASSQPWTTNTGELFF.

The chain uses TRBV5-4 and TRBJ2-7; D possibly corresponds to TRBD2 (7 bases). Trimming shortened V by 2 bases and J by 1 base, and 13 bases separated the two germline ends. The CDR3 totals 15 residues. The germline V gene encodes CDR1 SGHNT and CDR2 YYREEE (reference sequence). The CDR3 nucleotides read TGTGCCAGCAGCTTCGGGGGCGGGGGTTCCTACGAGCAGTACTTC. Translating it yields CASSFGGGGSYEQYF. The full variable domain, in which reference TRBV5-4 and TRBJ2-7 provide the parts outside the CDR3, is ETGVTQSPTHLIKTRGQQVTLRCSSQSGHNTVSWYQQALGQGPQFIFQYYREEENGRGNFPPRFSGLQFPNYSSELNVNALELDDSALYLCASSFGGGGSYEQYFGPGTRLTVT.

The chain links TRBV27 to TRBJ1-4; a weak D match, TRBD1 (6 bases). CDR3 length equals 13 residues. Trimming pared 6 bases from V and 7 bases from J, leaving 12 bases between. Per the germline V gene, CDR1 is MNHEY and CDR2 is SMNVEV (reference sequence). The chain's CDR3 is CASRETGFEKLFF. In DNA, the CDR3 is TGTGCCAGCAGGGAGACAGGTTTTGAAAAACTGTTTTTT. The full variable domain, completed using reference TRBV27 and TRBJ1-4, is EAQVTQNPRYLITVTGKKLTVTCSQNMNHEYMSWYRQDPGLGLRQIYYSMNVEVTDKGDVPEGYKVSRKEKRNFPLILESPSPNQTSLYFCASRETGFEKLFFGSGTQLSVL.

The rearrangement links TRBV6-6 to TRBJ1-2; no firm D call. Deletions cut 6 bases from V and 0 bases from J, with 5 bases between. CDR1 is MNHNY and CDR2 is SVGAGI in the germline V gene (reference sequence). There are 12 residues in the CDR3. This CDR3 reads CASSTANYGYTF. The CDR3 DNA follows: TGTGCCAGCAGCACAGCTAACTATGGCTACACCTTC.

Here the CDR3 reads CASSERQGGQPQHF. As DNA, the CDR3 is TGTGCCAGCAGTGAAAGGCAGGGGGGACAGCCCCAGCATTTT. The chain recombines TRBV6-1 with TRBJ1-5; 7 bases are a match to TRBD1. Trimming removed 2 bases from V and 7 bases from J; junction bases left unmatched: 5. Germline V gene sequence: CDR1 MNHNS, CDR2 SASEGT. This CDR3 has 14 amino acids.

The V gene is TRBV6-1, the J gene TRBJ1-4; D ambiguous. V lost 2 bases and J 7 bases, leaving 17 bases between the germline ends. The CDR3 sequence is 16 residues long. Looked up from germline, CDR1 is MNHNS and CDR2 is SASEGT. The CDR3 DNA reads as TGTGCCAGCAGTGAATCGTCAGCCAGACTGAGTGAAAAACTGTTTTTT. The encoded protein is CASSESSARLSEKLFF.

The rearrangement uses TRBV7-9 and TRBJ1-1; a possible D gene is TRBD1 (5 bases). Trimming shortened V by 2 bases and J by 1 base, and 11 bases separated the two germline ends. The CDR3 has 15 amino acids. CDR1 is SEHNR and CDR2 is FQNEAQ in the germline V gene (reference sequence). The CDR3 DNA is TGTGCCAGCAGCTTATGGCCAGGGCGGAACACTGAAGCTTTCTTT. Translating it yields CASSLWPGRNTEAFF.

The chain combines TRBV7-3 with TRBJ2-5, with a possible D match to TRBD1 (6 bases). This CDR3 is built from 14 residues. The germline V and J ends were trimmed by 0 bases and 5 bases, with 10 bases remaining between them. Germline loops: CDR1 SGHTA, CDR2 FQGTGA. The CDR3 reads CASSLTPQGETQYF. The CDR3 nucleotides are TGTGCCAGCAGCTTAACCCCCCAGGGGGAGACCCAGTACTTC.

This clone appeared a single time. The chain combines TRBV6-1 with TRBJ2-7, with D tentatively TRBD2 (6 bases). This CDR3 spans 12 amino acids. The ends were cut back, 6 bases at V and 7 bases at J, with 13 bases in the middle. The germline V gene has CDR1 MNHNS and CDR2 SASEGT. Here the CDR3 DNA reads TGTGCCAGCAGCCCGGAGGGTGATGAGCAGTACTTC. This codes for CASSPEGDEQYF.

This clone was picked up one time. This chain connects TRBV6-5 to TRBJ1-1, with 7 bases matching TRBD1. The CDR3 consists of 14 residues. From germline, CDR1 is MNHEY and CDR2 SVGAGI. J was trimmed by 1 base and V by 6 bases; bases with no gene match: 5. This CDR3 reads CASRPGTANTEAFF. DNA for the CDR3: TGTGCCAGCAGACCCGGGACAGCGAACACTGAAGCTTTCTTT.

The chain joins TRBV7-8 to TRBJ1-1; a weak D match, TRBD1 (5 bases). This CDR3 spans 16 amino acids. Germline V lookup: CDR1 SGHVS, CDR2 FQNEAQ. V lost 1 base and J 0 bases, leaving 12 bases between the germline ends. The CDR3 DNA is TGTGCCAGCAGCTTAGATGCAGGGATCATGAACACTGAAGCTTTCTTT. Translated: CASSLDAGIMNTEAFF.

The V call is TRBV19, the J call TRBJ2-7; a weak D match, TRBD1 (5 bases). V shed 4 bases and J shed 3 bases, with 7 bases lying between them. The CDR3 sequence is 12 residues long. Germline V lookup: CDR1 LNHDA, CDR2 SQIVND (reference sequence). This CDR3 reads CASSTGFYEQYF. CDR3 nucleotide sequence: TGTGCCAGTAGTACAGGGTTCTACGAGCAGTACTTC.

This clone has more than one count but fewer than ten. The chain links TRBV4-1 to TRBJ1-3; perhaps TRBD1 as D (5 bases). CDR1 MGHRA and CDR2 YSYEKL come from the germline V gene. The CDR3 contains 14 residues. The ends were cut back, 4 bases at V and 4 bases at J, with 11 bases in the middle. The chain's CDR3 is CASSLDTTGNTIYF. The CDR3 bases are TGCGCCAGCAGCCTGGACACTACAGGAAACACCATATATTTT.

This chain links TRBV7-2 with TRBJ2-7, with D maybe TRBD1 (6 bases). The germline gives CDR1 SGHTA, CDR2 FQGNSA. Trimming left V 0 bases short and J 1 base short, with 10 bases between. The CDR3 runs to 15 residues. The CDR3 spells CASSLAPGQSYEQYF. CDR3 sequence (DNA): TGTGCCAGCAGCTTAGCGCCAGGACAGTCCTACGAGCAGTACTTC.

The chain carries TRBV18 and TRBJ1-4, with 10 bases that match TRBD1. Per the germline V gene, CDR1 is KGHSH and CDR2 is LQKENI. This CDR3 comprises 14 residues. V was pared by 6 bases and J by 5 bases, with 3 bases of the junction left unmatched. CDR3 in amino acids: CASSLGQGNEKLFF. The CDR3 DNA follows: TGTGCCAGCTCGCTGGGACAGGGGAATGAAAAACTGTTTTTT.

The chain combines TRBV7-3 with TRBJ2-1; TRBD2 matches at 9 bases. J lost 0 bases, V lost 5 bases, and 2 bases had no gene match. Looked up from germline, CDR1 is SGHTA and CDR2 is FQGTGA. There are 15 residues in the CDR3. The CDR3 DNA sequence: TGTGCCAGCAGCCATAGCGGGAGCTCCTACAATGAGCAGTTCTTC. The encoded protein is CASSHSGSSYNEQFF.

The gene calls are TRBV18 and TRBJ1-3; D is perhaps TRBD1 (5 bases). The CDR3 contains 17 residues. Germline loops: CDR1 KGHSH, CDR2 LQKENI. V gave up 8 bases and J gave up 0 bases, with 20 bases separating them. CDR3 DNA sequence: TGTGCCAGCGGGACTTGGGGTTTTCGGAGCTCTGGAAACACCATATATTTT. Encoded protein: CASGTWGFRSSGNTIYF.

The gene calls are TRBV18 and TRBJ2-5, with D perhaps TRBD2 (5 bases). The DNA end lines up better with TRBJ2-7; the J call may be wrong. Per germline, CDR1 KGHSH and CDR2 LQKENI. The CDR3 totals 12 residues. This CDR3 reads CASSPPGSEQYF. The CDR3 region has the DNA TGTGCCAGCTCACCACCGGGGAGCGAGCAGTACTTC.

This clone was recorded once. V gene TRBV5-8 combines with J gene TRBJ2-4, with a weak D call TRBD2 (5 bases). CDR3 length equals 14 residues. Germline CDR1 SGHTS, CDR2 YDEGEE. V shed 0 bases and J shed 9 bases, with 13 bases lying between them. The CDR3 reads CASSLGGNRGIQYF. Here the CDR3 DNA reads TGTGCCAGCAGCTTGGGAGGGAATCGAGGCATTCAGTACTTC.

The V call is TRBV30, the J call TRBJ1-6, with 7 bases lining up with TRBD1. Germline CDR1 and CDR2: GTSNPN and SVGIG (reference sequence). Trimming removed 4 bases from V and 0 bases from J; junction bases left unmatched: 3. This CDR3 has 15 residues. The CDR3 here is CAWKGASSYNSPLHF. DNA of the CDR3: TGTGCCTGGAAGGGGGCCAGCTCCTATAATTCACCCCTCCACTTT.

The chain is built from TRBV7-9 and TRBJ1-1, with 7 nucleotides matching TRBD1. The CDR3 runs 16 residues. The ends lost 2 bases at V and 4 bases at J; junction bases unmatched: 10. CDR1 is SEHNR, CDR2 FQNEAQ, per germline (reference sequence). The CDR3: CASSLRAGQGVTEAFF. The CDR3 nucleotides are TGTGCCAGCAGCTTACGGGCTGGGCAGGGGGTCACTGAAGCTTTCTTT.

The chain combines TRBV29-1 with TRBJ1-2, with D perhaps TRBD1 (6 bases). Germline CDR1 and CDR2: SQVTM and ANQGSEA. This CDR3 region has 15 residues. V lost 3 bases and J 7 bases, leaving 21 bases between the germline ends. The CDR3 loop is CSVDAGGRGRGGYTF. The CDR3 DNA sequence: TGCAGCGTTGACGCGGGAGGCAGGGGTAGAGGTGGCTACACCTTC.

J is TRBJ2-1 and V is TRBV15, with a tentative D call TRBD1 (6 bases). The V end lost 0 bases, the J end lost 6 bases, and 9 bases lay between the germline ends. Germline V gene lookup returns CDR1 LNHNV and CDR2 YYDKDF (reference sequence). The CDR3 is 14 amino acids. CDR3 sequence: CATSRDVRGNEQFF. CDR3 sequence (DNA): TGTGCCACCAGCAGAGATGTCAGGGGCAATGAGCAGTTCTTC.